This T cell receptor (beta chain) was sequenced for a study of beta chain features in type 1 diabetes. Study-wide results and limits: Healthy donors had naive, central memory and Treg TCRB repertoires that appeared less similar than those seen among patients.

About 110 mL of blood, on average, came from one heparinised draw per donor. Purity exceeded 95% in all sorted populations. The junction had 6 bases not matched to a gene; V was cut back by 4 bases and J by 4 bases. The CDR3 length is 15 residues. The germline V gene has CDR1 LGHNA and CDR2 YSLEER. As every portion of the isolated RNA was reverse transcribed, the sequencing read expressed TCRB transcripts. Method: immunoSEQ multiplex PCR; TCRdb's copy keeps in-frame clones and lacks some. The sample has some 300,000 clones; 7.5% to 9.5% are singletons. This clone was detected a few times. No antigen is known for it.

The chain has TRBV4-3 and TRBJ1-4; 7 bases line up with TRBD1. Sample: central memory CD4+ T cells from blood. The sequence was obtained from a woman aged 18-29 years in good health. The CDR3 region is CASSPHRGFNEKLFF. CDR3 nucleotide sequence: TGCGCCAGCAGCCCGCACAGGGGTTTTAATGAAAAACTGTTTTTT.